The clone carrying this T cell receptor beta chain has more than one count but fewer than ten. Its antigen is as yet unknown. This CDR3 is 15 amino acids long. V dropped 4 bases and J dropped 4; count of bases not matched to a gene: 3. These data are taken from a study of post-analysis software for immune sequencing data. Study overall: Recorded subtypes: relapsing-remitting, secondary progressive, progressive-relapsing; some patients unannotated. The study, taken as a whole, reports: The normalized Chao1 diversity of multiple sclerosis patients was significantly lower than that of controls. Several TRBV segments (TRBV5-6, TRBV5-1 and TRBV20-1 among them) occurred more frequently in patients than in controls. Under F measure analysis, samples from one preparation batch co-clustered strongly.

Sequencing libraries made from TCR beta cDNA carried unique molecular identifiers. A population of roughly 0.95 to 10 million T cells gave rise to approximately 500,000 cDNA molecules. TCRdb analysed the PCR reads with MiXCR anew, one entry per CDR3 protein. Of 180,000 or so distinct CDR3 sequences listed, around 30% were seen once; the top ten hold nearly 3.5%. The V call is TRBV12-3 or TRBV12-4, the J call TRBJ2-1; 11 bases agree with TRBD2. Sequenced sample: blood. This receptor was taken from a girl aged 2 to 17 with multiple sclerosis. The CDR3 is CASSYSGRGYNEQFF. As DNA, the CDR3 is TGTGCCAGCAGTTATAGCGGGAGGGGATACAATGAGCAGTTCTTC.